This T cell receptor (beta chain) was documented in a study of OX40 agonist ivuxolimab in advanced cancers. The data were produced by immunoSEQ multiplex PCR, yet TCRdb's version contains in-frame clones alone and is incomplete. The table shows under 25,000 clones, with approximately 84% occurring only once. The CDR3 totals 11 residues. Germline-derived CDR1 and CDR2 are SNHLY and FYNNEI. V was cut by 6 bases and J by 5 bases, with 7 bases left in between. This specimen was CD4+ or CD8+ T cells sorted from blood, taken in a trial of the OX40 agonist ivuxolimab. J is TRBJ2-5 and V is TRBV2; D remains ambiguous. This receptor was identified in an adult with an advanced solid tumor such as melanoma, head and neck, liver or kidney cancer. CDR3 nucleotides: TGTGCCAGCAGCCCTCGGGAGACCCAGTACTTC. It translates to CASSPRETQYF.